A selection of T cell receptor beta chains follows, all from one sample in a study of blood T cell repertoires in COVID-19. The protocol was immunoSEQ multiplex PCR, while the TCRdb copy is restricted to in-frame clones and leaves out a portion. The table lists roughly 69,000 clones, almost 90% of them singletons, with 5.3% in the top ten. The specimen sequenced was peripheral blood. These receptors all come from a man aged 45-60 years with acute or convalescent COVID-19. Each CDR3 is given with its conserved first and last residue. The D gene is left open where the match is weak. Rows give clone size only sometimes, using once, few, many, or a class for an expanded clone.

d_call: -; j_call: TRBJ2-1; clone_size: -; v_call: TRBV6-5; cdr3_aa: CASSYLPGFTYNEQFF; cdr3_nt: TGTGCCAGCAGTTATCTACCGGGATTTACTTACAATGAGCAGTTCTTC
d_call: -; j_call: TRBJ2-7; clone_size: -; v_call: TRBV7-2; cdr3_aa: CASSLALRGAEDEQYF; cdr3_nt: TGTGCCAGCAGCTTAGCGCTTCGGGGGGCGGAAGACGAGCAGTACTTC
d_call: TRBD1; j_call: TRBJ1-1; clone_size: -; v_call: TRBV11-2; cdr3_aa: CASSDRDWDTEAFF; cdr3_nt: TGTGCCAGCAGCGACAGGGATTGGGACACTGAAGCTTTCTTT
d_call: TRBD1; j_call: TRBJ1-5; clone_size: -; v_call: TRBV24-1; cdr3_aa: CATAPGTGGYSNQPQHF; cdr3_nt: TGTGCCACAGCCCCCGGGACAGGGGGGTATAGCAATCAGCCCCAGCATTTT
d_call: -; j_call: TRBJ1-4; clone_size: -; v_call: TRBV5-1; cdr3_aa: CASSLAGWGEKLFF; cdr3_nt: TGCGCCAGCAGCCTGGCGGGGTGGGGTGAAAAACTGTTTTTT
d_call: TRBD1; j_call: TRBJ2-3; clone_size: -; v_call: TRBV29-1; cdr3_aa: CSVQTGFRDTQYF; cdr3_nt: TGCAGCGTTCAGACAGGGTTCAGAGATACGCAGTATTTT
d_call: TRBD2; j_call: TRBJ2-1; clone_size: few; v_call: TRBV11-2; cdr3_aa: CASSRLAGVGEQFF; cdr3_nt: TGTGCCAGCAGTCGACTAGCGGGAGTAGGGGAGCAGTTCTTC
d_call: TRBD1; j_call: TRBJ1-5; clone_size: -; v_call: TRBV6-5; cdr3_aa: CASTKDRVQPQHF; cdr3_nt: TGTGCCAGCACTAAAGACAGGGTTCAGCCCCAGCATTTT
d_call: -; j_call: TRBJ1-2; clone_size: -; v_call: TRBV18; cdr3_aa: CASSPSTGPFSYTF; cdr3_nt: TGTGCCAGCTCACCCTCCACAGGTCCTTTTAGCTACACCTTC
d_call: -; j_call: TRBJ1-5; clone_size: -; v_call: TRBV11-2; cdr3_aa: CASSLGQAEGPQHF; cdr3_nt: TGTGCCAGCAGCTTAGGACAGGCCGAGGGGCCCCAGCATTTT
d_call: -; j_call: TRBJ1-5; clone_size: -; v_call: TRBV19; cdr3_aa: CASSIVTGDDQPQHF; cdr3_nt: TGTGCCAGTAGTATTGTCACAGGAGACGATCAGCCCCAGCATTTT
d_call: TRBD1; j_call: TRBJ1-2; clone_size: -; v_call: TRBV10-1; cdr3_aa: CASSDPTGHYTF; cdr3_nt: TGCGCCAGCAGTGATCCGACAGGGCACTACACCTTC
d_call: -; j_call: TRBJ1-2; clone_size: once; v_call: TRBV2; cdr3_aa: CASSGGNYGYTF; cdr3_nt: TGTGCCAGCAGTGGAGGAAACTATGGCTACACCTTC
d_call: -; j_call: TRBJ1-3; clone_size: -; v_call: TRBV6-5; cdr3_aa: CASSLRPGVRGNTIYF; cdr3_nt: TGTGCCAGCAGTTTAAGACCCGGAGTGAGAGGAAACACCATATATTTT
d_call: TRBD2; j_call: TRBJ2-5; clone_size: -; v_call: TRBV24-1; cdr3_aa: CATTGTSGLQETQYF; cdr3_nt: TGTGCCACCACTGGGACTAGCGGCCTCCAAGAGACCCAGTACTTC
d_call: -; j_call: TRBJ2-3; clone_size: -; v_call: TRBV5-6; cdr3_aa: CASSLAGTDTQYF; cdr3_nt: TGTGCCAGCAGCTTGGCGGGCACAGATACGCAGTATTTT
d_call: -; j_call: TRBJ1-4; clone_size: -; v_call: TRBV6-5; cdr3_aa: CASSYSAGVGEKLFF; cdr3_nt: TGTGCCAGCAGTTACTCGGCAGGCGTCGGAGAAAAACTGTTTTTT
d_call: -; j_call: TRBJ2-2; clone_size: -; v_call: TRBV30; cdr3_aa: CAWSVLAAGGELFF; cdr3_nt: TGTGCCTGGAGTGTATTAGCGGCGGGCGGGGAGCTGTTTTTT
d_call: -; j_call: TRBJ2-3; clone_size: once; v_call: TRBV29-1; cdr3_aa: CSVVVGLGTDTQYF; cdr3_nt: TGCAGCGTTGTAGTGGGACTGGGCACAGATACGCAGTATTTT
d_call: -; j_call: TRBJ2-1; clone_size: -; v_call: TRBV5-4; cdr3_aa: CASSFQSGSYNEQFF; cdr3_nt: TGTGCCAGCAGCTTTCAGAGCGGGTCCTACAATGAGCAGTTCTTC
d_call: TRBD1; j_call: TRBJ1-1; clone_size: -; v_call: TRBV10-3; cdr3_aa: CAVTPGGGNTEAFF; cdr3_nt: TGTGCCGTAACCCCAGGGGGAGGGAACACTGAAGCTTTCTTT
d_call: -; j_call: TRBJ2-7; clone_size: -; v_call: TRBV7-2; cdr3_aa: CASSPGQGAFSYEQYF; cdr3_nt: TGTGCCAGCAGCCCAGGACAAGGAGCCTTTTCCTACGAGCAGTACTTC
d_call: TRBD2; j_call: TRBJ2-7; clone_size: -; v_call: TRBV5-6; cdr3_aa: CASSLGLAVREQYF; cdr3_nt: TGTGCCAGCAGCTTGGGACTAGCGGTCCGGGAGCAGTACTTC
d_call: -; j_call: TRBJ1-4; clone_size: -; v_call: TRBV15; cdr3_aa: CATSRARATNEKLFF; cdr3_nt: TGTGCCACCAGCAGAGCCAGGGCAACTAATGAAAAACTGTTTTTT
d_call: -; j_call: TRBJ1-1; clone_size: -; v_call: TRBV12-3/TRBV12-4; cdr3_aa: CASSFSGVTEAFF; cdr3_nt: TGTGCCAGCAGTTTTTCCGGAGTCACTGAAGCTTTCTTT
d_call: TRBD1; j_call: TRBJ2-7; clone_size: -; v_call: TRBV5-1; cdr3_aa: CASTRTGDGEQYF; cdr3_nt: TGCGCCAGCACAAGGACAGGGGATGGCGAGCAGTACTTC
d_call: TRBD1; j_call: TRBJ1-5; clone_size: -; v_call: TRBV24-1; cdr3_aa: CATRRGQNQPQHF; cdr3_nt: TGTGCCACCCGCCGGGGACAGAATCAGCCCCAGCATTTT
d_call: -; j_call: TRBJ2-7; clone_size: -; v_call: TRBV5-8; cdr3_aa: CASSAGTGHEQYF; cdr3_nt: TGTGCCAGCAGCGCGGGGACTGGCCACGAGCAGTACTTC
d_call: TRBD2; j_call: TRBJ2-5; clone_size: -; v_call: TRBV11-3; cdr3_aa: CASSLAAGVGETQYF; cdr3_nt: TGTGCCAGCAGCTTAGCAGCGGGAGTTGGGGAGACCCAGTACTTC
d_call: -; j_call: TRBJ1-3; clone_size: -; v_call: TRBV12-5; cdr3_aa: CASGTIGNTIYF; cdr3_nt: TGTGCTAGTGGGACAATCGGAAACACCATATATTTT
d_call: TRBD2; j_call: TRBJ2-5; clone_size: -; v_call: TRBV4-1; cdr3_aa: CASSRWEREGWGETQYF; cdr3_nt: TGCGCCAGCAGCCGCTGGGAGCGGGAGGGCTGGGGAGAGACCCAGTACTTC
d_call: TRBD1; j_call: TRBJ1-1; clone_size: -; v_call: TRBV5-6; cdr3_aa: CASSGTGSGVNTEAFF; cdr3_nt: TGTGCCAGCAGCGGGACAGGGAGTGGGGTGAACACTGAAGCTTTCTTT
d_call: TRBD2; j_call: TRBJ2-5; clone_size: -; v_call: TRBV6-5; cdr3_aa: CASSYGSGGNQETQYF; cdr3_nt: TGTGCCAGCAGTTACGGTTCGGGGGGAAACCAAGAGACCCAGTACTTC
d_call: -; j_call: TRBJ1-3; clone_size: -; v_call: TRBV5-8; cdr3_aa: CASSLLSGRPSGNTIYF; cdr3_nt: TGTGCCAGCAGCTTGCTTTCAGGAAGACCTTCTGGAAACACCATATATTTT
d_call: -; j_call: TRBJ2-2; clone_size: -; v_call: TRBV4-3; cdr3_aa: CASSQDSRVSGELFF; cdr3_nt: TGCGCCAGCAGCCAAGACTCGAGGGTATCCGGGGAGCTGTTTTTT
d_call: TRBD1; j_call: TRBJ1-2; clone_size: -; v_call: TRBV30; cdr3_aa: CAWSSLRDRRYGYTF; cdr3_nt: TGTGCCTGGAGTTCGCTACGGGACAGGCGGTATGGCTACACCTTC
d_call: -; j_call: TRBJ1-5; clone_size: -; v_call: TRBV19; cdr3_aa: CASKPLQGLTKGQPQHF; cdr3_nt: TGTGCCAGTAAACCCCTCCAGGGACTCACCAAGGGACAGCCCCAGCATTTT
d_call: TRBD2; j_call: TRBJ2-5; clone_size: -; v_call: TRBV5-6; cdr3_aa: CASSLMASGETQYF; cdr3_nt: TGTGCCAGCAGCTTAATGGCTAGCGGAGAGACCCAGTACTTC
d_call: TRBD1; j_call: TRBJ2-7; clone_size: -; v_call: TRBV11-3; cdr3_aa: CASSLYTGGEYEQYF; cdr3_nt: TGTGCCAGCAGCCTTTATACAGGGGGCGAATACGAGCAGTACTTC
d_call: -; j_call: TRBJ2-1; clone_size: -; v_call: TRBV28; cdr3_aa: CASNRGSRGSYNEQFF; cdr3_nt: TGTGCCAGCAACCGGGGGAGTCGGGGATCCTACAATGAGCAGTTCTTC
d_call: -; j_call: TRBJ1-3; clone_size: -; v_call: TRBV5-1; cdr3_aa: CASSSRNTIYF; cdr3_nt: TGCGCCAGCAGCTCAAGAAACACCATATATTTT
d_call: -; j_call: TRBJ2-7; clone_size: -; v_call: TRBV7-9; cdr3_aa: CASREAGQRYEQYF; cdr3_nt: TGTGCCAGCAGGGAAGCCGGACAGAGATACGAGCAGTACTTC
d_call: TRBD1; j_call: TRBJ1-2; clone_size: -; v_call: TRBV19; cdr3_aa: CASSNRGSGYTF; cdr3_nt: TGTGCCAGTTCCAACAGGGGTTCCGGCTACACCTTC
d_call: TRBD2; j_call: TRBJ2-1; clone_size: -; v_call: TRBV15; cdr3_aa: CATSRVTSGYNEQFF; cdr3_nt: TGTGCCACCAGCAGAGTCACTAGCGGTTACAATGAGCAGTTCTTC
d_call: -; j_call: TRBJ2-1; clone_size: -; v_call: TRBV30; cdr3_aa: CAWSVMGGLNEQFF; cdr3_nt: TGTGCCTGGAGTGTAATGGGGGGACTCAATGAGCAGTTCTTC
d_call: -; j_call: TRBJ1-6; clone_size: once; v_call: TRBV4-2; cdr3_aa: CASSQKPQASGGASSPLHF; cdr3_nt: TGTGCCAGCAGCCAGAAACCGCAGGCAAGCGGGGGCGCCTCTTCACCCCTCCACTTT
d_call: TRBD1; j_call: TRBJ2-7; clone_size: -; v_call: TRBV7-2; cdr3_aa: CASAKGGTGGMEQYF; cdr3_nt: TGTGCCAGCGCGAAGGGGGGGACAGGGGGTATGGAGCAGTACTTC
d_call: TRBD2; j_call: TRBJ2-1; clone_size: -; v_call: TRBV29-1; cdr3_aa: CSVAREAYNEQFF; cdr3_nt: TGCAGCGTTGCGCGGGAGGCCTACAATGAGCAGTTCTTC
d_call: TRBD2; j_call: TRBJ2-1; clone_size: -; v_call: TRBV9; cdr3_aa: CASSATSSSYNEQFF; cdr3_nt: TGTGCCAGCAGCGCGACTAGCTCCTCCTACAATGAGCAGTTCTTC
d_call: TRBD2; j_call: TRBJ2-1; clone_size: -; v_call: TRBV7-9; cdr3_aa: CASSSKGASGRFYNEQFF; cdr3_nt: TGTGCCAGCAGCTCTAAAGGGGCTAGCGGGAGGTTCTACAATGAGCAGTTCTTC
d_call: -; j_call: TRBJ2-6; clone_size: -; v_call: TRBV18; cdr3_aa: CASSPQGASAGANVLTF; cdr3_nt: TGTGCCAGCTCACCACAAGGGGCCTCGGCTGGGGCCAACGTCCTGACTTTC
d_call: TRBD2; j_call: TRBJ2-3; clone_size: -; v_call: TRBV5-4; cdr3_aa: CASSLPGLADTDTQYF; cdr3_nt: TGTGCCAGCAGCTTGCCCGGACTAGCGGACACAGATACGCAGTATTTT
d_call: -; j_call: TRBJ1-1; clone_size: -; v_call: TRBV21-1; cdr3_aa: CASSNGGGAGNTEAFF; cdr3_nt: TGTGCCAGCAGCAATGGGGGGGGCGCTGGGAACACTGAAGCTTTCTTT
d_call: TRBD2; j_call: TRBJ2-5; clone_size: -; v_call: TRBV7-2; cdr3_aa: CASSPLAGGGETQYF; cdr3_nt: TGTGCCAGCAGCCCTCTAGCGGGTGGGGGAGAGACCCAGTACTTC
d_call: -; j_call: TRBJ2-2; clone_size: few; v_call: TRBV5-1; cdr3_aa: CASTLGRPFTGELFF; cdr3_nt: TGCGCCAGCACCCTGGGCAGGCCCTTCACCGGGGAGCTGTTTTTT
d_call: TRBD1; j_call: TRBJ1-2; clone_size: -; v_call: TRBV6-1; cdr3_aa: CASSASGTGGHYGYTF; cdr3_nt: TGTGCCAGCAGTGCTTCCGGGACAGGGGGCCACTATGGCTACACCTTC
d_call: -; j_call: TRBJ2-3; clone_size: -; v_call: TRBV2; cdr3_aa: CASSPGAGQYF; cdr3_nt: TGTGCCAGCAGTCCCGGCGCGGGGCAGTATTTT
d_call: TRBD2; j_call: TRBJ2-5; clone_size: -; v_call: TRBV5-1; cdr3_aa: CASSLDHSGRARETQYF; cdr3_nt: TGCGCCAGCAGCTTGGACCATAGCGGGAGGGCCAGGGAGACCCAGTACTTC
d_call: TRBD1; j_call: TRBJ2-7; clone_size: -; v_call: TRBV5-1; cdr3_aa: CASTVEGQYYEQYF; cdr3_nt: TGCGCCAGCACCGTAGAGGGACAGTACTACGAGCAGTACTTC